This is a list of T cell receptor beta chains from one sample in a study of blood T cell repertoires in COVID-19. Measured with immunoSEQ multiplex PCR; TCRdb has only the in-frame clones, and not every one. This sample has roughly 250,000 clones; around 84% occur once, and the top ten carry approximately 0.89%. The sample taken for sequencing was peripheral blood. The receptors were gathered from a middle-aged man with acute or convalescent COVID-19. The CDR3 runs from the conserved cysteine through the conserved F or W. The D gene is left open where the match is weak. Some rows have no size entry. The others give once, few or many, or a class for an expanded clone.

14	TRBV3-1/TRBV3-2	.	TRBJ1-1	TRBD1	TGTGCCAGCAGCCAAGATAACAGGGGCACTGAAGCTTTCTTT	CASSQDNRGTEAFF
15	TRBV14	.	TRBJ1-2	.	TGTGCCAGCAGCCCCCGGGGTTCTACCGTCTATGGCTACACCTTC	CASSPRGSTVYGYTF
14	TRBV6-5	.	TRBJ1-1	TRBD1	TGTGCCAGCAGTTATTCGACAGGGCCCAGTGAAGCTTTCTTT	CASSYSTGPSEAFF
13	TRBV12-3/TRBV12-4	.	TRBJ2-3	.	TGTGCCAGCAGCCCCCCCCCGGGGGATACGCAGTATTTT	CASSPPPGDTQYF
13	TRBV6-5	.	TRBJ1-2	TRBD1	TGTGCCAGCAGTTATCAGGGGGTGGATGGCTACACCTTC	CASSYQGVDGYTF
15	TRBV27	.	TRBJ1-1	.	TGTGCCAGCAGCCCGTGGGGGGTGAAGTTGACTGAAGCTTTCTTT	CASSPWGVKLTEAFF
15	TRBV6-5	.	TRBJ1-6	.	TGTGCCATTGGCCCCGGGAGCCTTTATAATTCACCCCTCCACTTT	CAIGPGSLYNSPLHF
14	TRBV3-1/TRBV3-2	few	TRBJ2-1	TRBD2	TGTGCCAGCAGTCGGACTAGCAAGGTCAATGAGCAGTTCTTC	CASSRTSKVNEQFF
15	TRBV5-5	few	TRBJ1-1	.	TGTGCCAGCAGCTCGGTGAGGAAGACTAACACTGAAGCTTTCTTT	CASSSVRKTNTEAFF
17	TRBV3-1/TRBV3-2	.	TRBJ2-2	TRBD1	TGTGCCAGCAGCCCGAGGACAGGGCTGAATGGGACCGGGGAGCTGTTTTTT	CASSPRTGLNGTGELFF
16	TRBV7-2	.	TRBJ1-1	.	TGTGCCAGCAGCTCGGGCCCACAGGGCCTCCTATCCGAAGCTTTCTTT	CASSSGPQGLLSEAFF
14	TRBV3-1/TRBV3-2	.	TRBJ1-6	.	TGTGCCAGCAGCGGATTAGGACAGACTTCACCCCTCCACTTT	CASSGLGQTSPLHF
15	TRBV5-1	.	TRBJ1-2	.	TGCGCCAGCAGCACATCCCCAGGGGACCCCAGAGGCTACACCTTC	CASSTSPGDPRGYTF
14	TRBV4-3	.	TRBJ1-4	TRBD1	TGCGCCAGCAGCCCGAAAGGGGGCACGGCAAAACTGTTTTTT	CASSPKGGTAKLFF
16	TRBV2	.	TRBJ2-3	.	TGTGCCAGCAGACCTACGACAGGTGCAAGCACAGATACGCAGTATTTT	CASRPTTGASTDTQYF
14	TRBV2	few	TRBJ2-7	.	TGTGCCAGCAGTGATCTGACTGTCTCCTACGAGCAGTACTTC	CASSDLTVSYEQYF
14	TRBV28	.	TRBJ2-1	.	TGTGCCAGCAGTTTGGTCAGTAATTACAATGAGCAGTTCTTC	CASSLVSNYNEQFF
14	TRBV27	once	TRBJ2-5	.	TGTGCCAGCAGTTTACCGGGACTTAAAGAGACCCAGTACTTC	CASSLPGLKETQYF
15	TRBV2	.	TRBJ2-2	TRBD1	TGTGCCAGCAACACCGGGACAGGGGGCTCCGGGGAGCTGTTTTTT	CASNTGTGGSGELFF
14	TRBV2	.	TRBJ2-1	.	TGTGCCAGCACGCTTGGGTCCGGGGACTATGAGCAGTTCTTC	CASTLGSGDYEQFF
16	TRBV19	.	TRBJ1-6	TRBD1	TGTGCCAGTAGAGGAGGGGGCTGGGGGCTTAATTCACCCCTCCACTTT	CASRGGGWGLNSPLHF
15	TRBV9	.	TRBJ1-1	TRBD1	TGTGCCAGCAGCGCCCGGACAGGGCTGAACACTGAAGCTTTCTTT	CASSARTGLNTEAFF
18	TRBV6-2/TRBV6-3	.	TRBJ2-5	TRBD2	TGTGCCAGCAGCCAGGGAGGGCTAGCGGGGGCGGGAAAAGAGACCCAGTACTTC	CASSQGGLAGAGKETQYF
13	TRBV19	.	TRBJ1-1	.	TGTGCCAGTAGTATAATCCAGGGAACTGAAGCTTTCTTT	CASSIIQGTEAFF
12	TRBV9	.	TRBJ2-1	.	TGTGCCAGCAGCGAGGACTTGACGCGTCAGTTCTTC	CASSEDLTRQFF
13	TRBV6-5	.	TRBJ2-5	.	TGTGCCAGCAGACCGACACCTCAAGAGACCCAGTACTTC	CASRPTPQETQYF
15	TRBV5-5	.	TRBJ1-4	.	TGTGCCAGCAGCTTGGGGGCCAACCGTAATGAAAAACTGTTTTTT	CASSLGANRNEKLFF
17	TRBV5-6	.	TRBJ2-2	TRBD2	TGTGCCAGCAGCTTCGGACTAGCGGAGGGGAACACCGGGGAGCTGTTTTTT	CASSFGLAEGNTGELFF
12	TRBV20-1	.	TRBJ1-1	.	TGCAGTGCTAGTTCGACAGACTCTGAAGCTTTCTTT	CSASSTDSEAFF
16	TRBV6-5	.	TRBJ2-1	TRBD2	TGTGCCAGCAGTTACGTTACTAGCGGGGGTAGAAATGAGCAGTTCTTC	CASSYVTSGGRNEQFF
13	TRBV12-5	.	TRBJ1-1	.	TGTGCTAGTGGTTTGGACAGCTACACTGAAGCTTTCTTT	CASGLDSYTEAFF
13	TRBV6-5	once	TRBJ1-5	.	TGTGCCATCCAAGACAAGACCTTTTCGCCCCAGCATTTT	CAIQDKTFSPQHF
15	TRBV24-1	few	TRBJ1-1	TRBD1	TGTGCCACCAGTGATACAGGGGGCTCGGGCACTGAAGCTTTCTTT	CATSDTGGSGTEAFF
14	TRBV29-1	.	TRBJ2-7	TRBD1	TGCAGCGTTGGCACCACCTCGACAGGGGACGAGCAGTACTTC	CSVGTTSTGDEQYF
15	TRBV12-2	.	TRBJ2-3	.	TGTGCAAGTCGCTTAGCGGGACTAGCGACAGATACGCAGTATTTT	CASRLAGLATDTQYF
15	TRBV25-1	.	TRBJ1-2	.	TGTGCCAGCAGCGACCAGGGTGGAGACAACTATGGCTACACCTTC	CASSDQGGDNYGYTF
15	TRBV4-1	.	TRBJ2-3	TRBD2	TGCGCCAGCAGCCCTCGTAGCGGGGGGTTTCAAACGCAGTATTTT	CASSPRSGGFQTQYF
15	TRBV3-1/TRBV3-2	.	TRBJ2-7	TRBD1	TGTGCCAGCAGTCTATACGGACAGGGGCCCTACGAGCAGTACTTC	CASSLYGQGPYEQYF
13	TRBV3-1/TRBV3-2	.	TRBJ2-7	.	TGTGCCAGCGCTCTCTTGGACATCGGCGAGCAGTACTTC	CASALLDIGEQYF
14	TRBV6-5	.	TRBJ1-4	TRBD1	TGTGCCAGCAGCCTGGGACAGGGGGGGGAAAAACTGTTTTTT	CASSLGQGGEKLFF
15	TRBV2	.	TRBJ1-1	.	TGTGCCAGCAGTGAAGGGGGGGGCGGGAACACTGAAGCTTTCTTT	CASSEGGGGNTEAFF
15	TRBV5-6	.	TRBJ2-2	.	TGTGCCAGCAGCTTGGCCGGAGGGTACACCGGGGAGCTGTTTTTT	CASSLAGGYTGELFF
15	TRBV28	.	TRBJ1-2	TRBD1	TGTGCCAGCAGTTTATACGAGCGACAGGGTAGCGGCTACACCTTC	CASSLYERQGSGYTF
16	TRBV27	.	TRBJ1-4	TRBD1	TGTGCCAGCAGTTTATCAGAGGGGGCAGGTAGTGAAAAACTGTTTTTT	CASSLSEGAGSEKLFF
13	TRBV7-9	.	TRBJ2-7	.	TGTGCCAGCAGCTTACAGGCCTCCTACGAGCAGTACTTC	CASSLQASYEQYF
14	TRBV3-1/TRBV3-2	.	TRBJ1-2	TRBD1	TGTGCCAGCAGCCTTAACCGACAGGGCAGCGGCTACACCTTC	CASSLNRQGSGYTF
13	TRBV27	once	TRBJ2-5	.	TGTGCCAGCAGTCCCTTTCGGGGGGAGACCCAGTACTTC	CASSPFRGETQYF
12	TRBV29-1	.	TRBJ2-7	.	TGCAGCGTTGAAGATGGGAGTTACGAGCAGTACTTC	CSVEDGSYEQYF
17	TRBV5-4	.	TRBJ2-3	.	TGTGCCAGCAGCTTGGCCGGGGCGGGGGCGAGAATAGATACGCAGTATTTT	CASSLAGAGARIDTQYF
14	TRBV27	.	TRBJ2-7	.	TGTGCCAGCAGTTCCCGGGACTCCTCGAGAGGGCAGTACTTC	CASSSRDSSRGQYF
14	TRBV11-3	once	TRBJ1-1	.	TGTGCCAGCAGCTTAGGGGGCTCGAACACTGAAGCTTTCTTT	CASSLGGSNTEAFF
15	TRBV19	few	TRBJ1-2	TRBD1	TGTGCCAGTAGTGACAGGGGCGTAGCTAACTATGGCTACACCTTC	CASSDRGVANYGYTF
18	TRBV6-2/TRBV6-3	.	TRBJ1-2	TRBD1	TGTGCCAGCAGTTACTGGGGGCTCCGACAGGGAACGAACTATGGCTACACCTTC	CASSYWGLRQGTNYGYTF
16	TRBV27	once	TRBJ2-7	TRBD1	TGTGCCAGCAGTTTCCACCGGGACAGGGGGCCCTACGAGCAGTACTTC	CASSFHRDRGPYEQYF